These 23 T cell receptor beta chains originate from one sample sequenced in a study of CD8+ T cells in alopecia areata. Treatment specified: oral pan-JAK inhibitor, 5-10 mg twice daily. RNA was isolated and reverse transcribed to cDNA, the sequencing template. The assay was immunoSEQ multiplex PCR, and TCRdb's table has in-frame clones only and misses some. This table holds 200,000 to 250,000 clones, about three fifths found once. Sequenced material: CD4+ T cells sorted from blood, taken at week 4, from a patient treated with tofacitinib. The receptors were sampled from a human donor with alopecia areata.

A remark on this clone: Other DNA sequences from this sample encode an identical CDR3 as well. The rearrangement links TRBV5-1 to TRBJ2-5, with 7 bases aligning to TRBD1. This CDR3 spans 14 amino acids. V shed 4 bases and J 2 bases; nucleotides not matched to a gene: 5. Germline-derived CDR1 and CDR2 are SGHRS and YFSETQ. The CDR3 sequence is CASSPGTAQETQYF. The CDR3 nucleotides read TGCGCCAGCAGCCCAGGGACAGCACAAGAGACCCAGTACTTC.

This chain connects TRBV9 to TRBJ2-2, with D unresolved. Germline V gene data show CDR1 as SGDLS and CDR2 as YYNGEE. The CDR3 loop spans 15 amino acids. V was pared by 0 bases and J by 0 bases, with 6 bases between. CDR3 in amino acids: CASSVGQTNTGELFF. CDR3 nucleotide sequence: TGTGCCAGCAGCGTAGGGCAGACGAACACCGGGGAGCTGTTTTTT.

The DNA of the CDR3 is TGTGCCTGGAGTGCCAAACGGACCCTGAACACTGAAGCTTTCTTT. Its translation: CAWSAKRTLNTEAFF. The gene calls are TRBV30 and TRBJ1-1; D gene ambiguous. V lost 1 base and J 0 bases, leaving 12 bases between the germline ends. This CDR3 is built from 15 residues. Looked up from germline, CDR1 is GTSNPN and CDR2 is SVGIG (reference sequence).

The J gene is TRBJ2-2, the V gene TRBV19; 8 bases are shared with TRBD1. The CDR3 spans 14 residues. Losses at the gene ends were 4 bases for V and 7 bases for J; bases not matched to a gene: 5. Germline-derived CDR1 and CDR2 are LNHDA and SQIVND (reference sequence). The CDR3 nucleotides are TGTGCCAGTAGTAGACAGGGGTCTGGCGGGGAGCTGTTTTTT. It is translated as CASSRQGSGGELFF. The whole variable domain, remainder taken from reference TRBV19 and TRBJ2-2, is DGGITQSPKYLFRKEGQNVTLSCEQNLNHDAMYWYRQDPGQGLRLIYYSQIVNDFQKGDIAEGYSVSREKKESFPLTVTSAQKNPTAFYLCASSRQGSGGELFFGEGSRLTVL.

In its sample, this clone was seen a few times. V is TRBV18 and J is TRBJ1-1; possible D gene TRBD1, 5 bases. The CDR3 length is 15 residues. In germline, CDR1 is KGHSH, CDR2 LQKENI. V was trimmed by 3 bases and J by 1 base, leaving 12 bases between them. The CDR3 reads CASSPRGDRNTEAFF. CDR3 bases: TGTGCCAGCTCACCCCGGGGGGATCGGAACACTGAAGCTTTCTTT.

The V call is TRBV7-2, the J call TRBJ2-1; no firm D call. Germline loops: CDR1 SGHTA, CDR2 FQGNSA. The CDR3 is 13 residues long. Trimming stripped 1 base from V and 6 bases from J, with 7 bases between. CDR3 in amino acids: CASSLGLGNEQFF. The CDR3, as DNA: TGTGCCAGCAGCTTAGGGTTGGGCAATGAGCAGTTCTTC.

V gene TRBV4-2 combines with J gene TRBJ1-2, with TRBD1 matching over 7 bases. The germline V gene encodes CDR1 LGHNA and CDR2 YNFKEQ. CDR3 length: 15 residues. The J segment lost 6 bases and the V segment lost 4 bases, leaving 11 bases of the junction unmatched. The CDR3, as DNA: TGTGCCAGCAGCCTCCACCCCAGGGGGAGGGATGGCTACACCTTC. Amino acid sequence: CASSLHPRGRDGYTF.

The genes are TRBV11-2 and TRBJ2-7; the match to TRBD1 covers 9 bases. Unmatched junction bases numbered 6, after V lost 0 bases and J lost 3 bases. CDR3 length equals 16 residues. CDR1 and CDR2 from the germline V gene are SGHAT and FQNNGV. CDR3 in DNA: TGTGCCAGCAGCTTAGAACAGGGGGCGCAAGGCTACGAGCAGTACTTC. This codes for CASSLEQGAQGYEQYF.

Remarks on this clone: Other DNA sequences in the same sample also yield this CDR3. The CDR3 protein is CASSPNTDTQYF. The CDR3, as DNA: TGTGCCAGCAGTCCGAACACAGATACGCAGTATTTT. The chain has TRBV27 and TRBJ2-3, with no clear D. The CDR3 is 12 amino acids. V lost 5 bases and J 2 bases, leaving 5 bases between the germline ends. Germline V gene sequence: CDR1 MNHEY, CDR2 SMNVEV (reference sequence).

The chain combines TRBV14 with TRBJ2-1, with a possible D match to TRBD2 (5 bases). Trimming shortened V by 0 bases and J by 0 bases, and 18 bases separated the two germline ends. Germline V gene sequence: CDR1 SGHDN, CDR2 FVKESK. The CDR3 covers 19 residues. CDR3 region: CASSQDNVIRESSYNEQFF. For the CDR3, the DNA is TGTGCCAGCAGCCAAGACAATGTTATAAGGGAGAGCTCCTACAATGAGCAGTTCTTC.

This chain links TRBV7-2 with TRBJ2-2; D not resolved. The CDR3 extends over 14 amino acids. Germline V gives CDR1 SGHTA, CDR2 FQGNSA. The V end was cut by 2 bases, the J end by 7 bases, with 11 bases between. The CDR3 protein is CASSLMGNGGELFF. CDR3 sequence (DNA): TGTGCCAGCAGCTTAATGGGAAACGGCGGGGAGCTGTTTTTT. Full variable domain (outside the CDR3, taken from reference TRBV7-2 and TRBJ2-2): GAGVSQSPSNKVTEKGKDVELRCDPISGHTALYWYRQSLGQGLEFLIYFQGNSAPDKSGLPSDRFSAERTGGSVSTLTIQRTQQEDSAVYLCASSLMGNGGELFFGEGSRLTVL.

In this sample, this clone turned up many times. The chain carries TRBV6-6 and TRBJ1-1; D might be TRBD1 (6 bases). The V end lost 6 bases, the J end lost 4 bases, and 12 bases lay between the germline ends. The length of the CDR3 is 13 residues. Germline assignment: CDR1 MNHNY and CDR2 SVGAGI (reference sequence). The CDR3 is CASRRTESTEAFF. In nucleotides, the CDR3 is TGTGCCAGCAGAAGGACAGAGAGCACTGAAGCTTTCTTT.

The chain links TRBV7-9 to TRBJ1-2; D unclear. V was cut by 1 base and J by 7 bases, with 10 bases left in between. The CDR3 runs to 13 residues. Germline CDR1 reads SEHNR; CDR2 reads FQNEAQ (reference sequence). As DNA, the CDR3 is TGTGCCAGCAGCTTAGGAGAGACGGGTGGCTACACCTTC. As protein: CASSLGETGGYTF.

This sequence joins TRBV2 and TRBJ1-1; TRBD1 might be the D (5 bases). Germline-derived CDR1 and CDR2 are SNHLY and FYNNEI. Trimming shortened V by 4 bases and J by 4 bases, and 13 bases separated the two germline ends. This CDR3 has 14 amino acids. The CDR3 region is CASSGQGGFTEAFF. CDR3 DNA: TGTGCCAGCAGTGGGCAGGGCGGATTCACTGAAGCTTTCTTT.

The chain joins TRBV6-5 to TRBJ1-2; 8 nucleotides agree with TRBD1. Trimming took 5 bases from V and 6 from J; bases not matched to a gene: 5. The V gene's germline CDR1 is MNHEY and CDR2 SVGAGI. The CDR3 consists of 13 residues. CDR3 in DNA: TGTGCCAGCAGTCGGGACAGGAAGGATGGCTACACCTTC. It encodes CASSRDRKDGYTF.

CDR3 residues: CASSSTTTGPSIQYF. The CDR3 DNA is TGTGCCAGCAGTTCCACCACCACCGGACCCAGCATTCAGTACTTC. V and J are TRBV27 and TRBJ2-4; D not resolved. V was clipped by 4 bases and J by 9 bases, with 19 bases between them. Germline V gene lookup returns CDR1 MNHEY and CDR2 SMNVEV (reference sequence). The CDR3 spans 15 residues.

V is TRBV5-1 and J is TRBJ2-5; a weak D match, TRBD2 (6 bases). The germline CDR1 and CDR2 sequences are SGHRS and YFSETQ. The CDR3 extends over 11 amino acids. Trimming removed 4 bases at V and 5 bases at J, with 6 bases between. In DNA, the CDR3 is TGCGCCAGCAGCCGGGGGGAGACCCAGTACTTC. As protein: CASSRGETQYF.

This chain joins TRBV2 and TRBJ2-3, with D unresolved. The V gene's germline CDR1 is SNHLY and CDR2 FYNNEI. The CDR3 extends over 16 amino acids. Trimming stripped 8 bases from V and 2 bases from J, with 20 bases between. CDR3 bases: TGTGCCAGCCGATTCGACCCTTTCGGTTCCACAGATACGCAGTATTTT. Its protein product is CASRFDPFGSTDTQYF.

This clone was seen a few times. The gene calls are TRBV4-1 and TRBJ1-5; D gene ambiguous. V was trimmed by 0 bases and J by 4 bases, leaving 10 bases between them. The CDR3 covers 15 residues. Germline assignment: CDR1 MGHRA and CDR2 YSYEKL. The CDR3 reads CASSQDLNPNQPQHF. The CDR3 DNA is TGCGCCAGCAGCCAAGACCTAAACCCAAATCAGCCCCAGCATTTT.

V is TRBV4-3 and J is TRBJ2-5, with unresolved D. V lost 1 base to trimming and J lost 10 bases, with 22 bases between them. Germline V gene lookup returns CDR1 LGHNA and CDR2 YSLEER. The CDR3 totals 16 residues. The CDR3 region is CASSQVGRPDQDDQYF. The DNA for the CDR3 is TGCGCCAGCAGCCAAGTCGGACGGCCCGACCAAGATGACCAGTACTTC.

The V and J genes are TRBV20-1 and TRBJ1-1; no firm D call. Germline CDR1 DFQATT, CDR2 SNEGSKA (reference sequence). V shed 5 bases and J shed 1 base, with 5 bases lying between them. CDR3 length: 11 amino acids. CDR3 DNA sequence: TGCAGTGCTTTGGAGAACACTGAAGCTTTCTTT. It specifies CSALENTEAFF.

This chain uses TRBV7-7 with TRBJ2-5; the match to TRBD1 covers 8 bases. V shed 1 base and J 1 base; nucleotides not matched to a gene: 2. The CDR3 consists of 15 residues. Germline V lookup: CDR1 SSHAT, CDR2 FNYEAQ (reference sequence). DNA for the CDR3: TGTGCCAGCAGCTTAGGGACAGGGCCCCAAGAGACCCAGTACTTC. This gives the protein CASSLGTGPQETQYF.

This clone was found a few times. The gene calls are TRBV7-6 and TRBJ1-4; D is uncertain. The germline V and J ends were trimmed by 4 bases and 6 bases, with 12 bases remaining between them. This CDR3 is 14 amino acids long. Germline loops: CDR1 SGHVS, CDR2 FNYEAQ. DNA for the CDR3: TGTGCCAGCAGCTCCCGCTGGGCAGATGAAAAACTGTTTTTT. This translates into CASSSRWADEKLFF.